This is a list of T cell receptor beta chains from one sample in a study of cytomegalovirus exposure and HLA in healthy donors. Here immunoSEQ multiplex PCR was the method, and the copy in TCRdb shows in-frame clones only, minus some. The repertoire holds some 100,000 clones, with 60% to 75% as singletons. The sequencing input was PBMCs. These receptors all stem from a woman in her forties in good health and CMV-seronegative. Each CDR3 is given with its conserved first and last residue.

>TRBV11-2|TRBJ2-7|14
CASSFRDRGGEQYF
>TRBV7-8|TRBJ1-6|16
CASSPRFSSGNSPLHF
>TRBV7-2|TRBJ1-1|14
CASSLEGRGPEAFF
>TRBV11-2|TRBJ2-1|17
CASSSRRGQGGNNEQFF
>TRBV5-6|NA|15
CASSPFYGAPYEQYF
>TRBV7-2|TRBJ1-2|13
CASSLGQFYGYTF
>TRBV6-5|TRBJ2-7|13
CASRVQGMYEQYF
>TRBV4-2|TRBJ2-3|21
CASSPKGLAEVLGRGTDTQYF
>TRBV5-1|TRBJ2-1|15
CASSSLAGGDNEQFF
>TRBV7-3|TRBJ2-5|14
CASSRTSGQETQYF
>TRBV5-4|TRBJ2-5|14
CASSLQGYQETQYF
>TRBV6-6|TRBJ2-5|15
CASSYSIRGGETQYF
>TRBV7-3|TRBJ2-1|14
CASSLIRGAGEQFF
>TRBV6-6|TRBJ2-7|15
CATYGTSGSSYEQYF
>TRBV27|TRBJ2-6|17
CASSSPGQSSGANVLTF
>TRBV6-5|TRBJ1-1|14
CASSQTQGGFEAFF
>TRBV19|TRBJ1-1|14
CASDPRQGKTEAFF
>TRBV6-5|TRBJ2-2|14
CASSYRANTGELFF